Below are 7 T cell receptor beta chains sequenced from a single sample in a study of T cells after yellow fever vaccination. TCRdb redid the calling of the 5' RACE reads with MiXCR, one entry per CDR3 protein. This sample yields 500,000 to 550,000 distinct CDR3 sequences, of which about a fifth are seen a single time; roughly a sixth belongs to the top ten. This specimen consisted of PBMCs, obtained more than 20 days after the first yellow fever vaccination. Source of these receptors: a man younger than 30 who received the YFV17D yellow fever vaccine.

This clonotype was observed a handful of times. V is TRBV18 and J is TRBJ1-6; D gene uncertain. The CDR3 spans 14 residues. V was clipped by 2 bases and J by 8 bases, with 10 bases between them. Germline loops: CDR1 KGHSH, CDR2 LQKENI. CDR3 loop: CASSPTSGDSPLHF. The CDR3 DNA reads as TGTGCCAGCTCACCAACGAGTGGGGATTCACCCCTCCACTTT. The variable domain in full, completed from reference TRBV18 and TRBJ1-6, reads NAGVMQNPRHLVRRRGQEARLRCSPMKGHSHVYWYRQLPEEGLKFMVYLQKENIIDESGMPKERFSAEFPKEGPSILRIQQVVRGDSAAYFCASSPTSGDSPLHFGNGTRLTVT.

This clonotype was recorded once. This sequence joins TRBV5-4 and TRBJ2-5, with TRBD1 matching 7 bases. Trimming cost V 4 bases and J 1 base; bases outside gene matches: 4. The CDR3 length is 14 residues. CDR1 is SGHNT, CDR2 YYREEE, per germline (reference sequence). The DNA for the CDR3 is TGTGCCAGCAGCGTGGACAGGTCCCAAGAGACCCAGTACTTC. It encodes CASSVDRSQETQYF.

The V call is TRBV29-1, the J call TRBJ2-2; D is perhaps TRBD2 (5 bases). V lost 6 bases to trimming and J lost 1 base, with 9 bases between them. CDR1 is SQVTM and CDR2 is ANQGSEA in the germline V gene. This CDR3 comprises 13 residues. In DNA, the CDR3 is TGCAGCGTCGGGATAGGGAACACCGGGGAGCTGTTTTTT. Protein sequence: CSVGIGNTGELFF.

The sample holds a few counts of this clonotype. V gene TRBV18 combines with J gene TRBJ2-6; unclear D gene. V lost 3 bases, J lost 0 bases, and 12 bases lay in between. Germline V gene data show CDR1 as KGHSH and CDR2 as LQKENI. This CDR3 spans 17 amino acids. This CDR3 is CASSPVDISSGANVLTF. The CDR3 nucleotides read TGTGCCAGCTCACCGGTCGACATCAGCTCTGGGGCCAACGTCCTGACTTTC. Drawing the rest from reference TRBV18 and TRBJ2-6, the complete variable domain is NAGVMQNPRHLVRRRGQEARLRCSPMKGHSHVYWYRQLPEEGLKFMVYLQKENIIDESGMPKERFSAEFPKEGPSILRIQQVVRGDSAAYFCASSPVDISSGANVLTFGAGSRLTVL.

The CDR3 is CASRDRGQSTDTQYF. The DNA for the CDR3 is TGTGCCAGCAGGGATCGGGGTCAGTCCACAGATACGCAGTATTTT. The V and J genes are TRBV25-1 and TRBJ2-3; tentatively, D is TRBD2 (5 bases). This CDR3 spans 15 amino acids. The germline V and J ends were trimmed by 6 bases and 2 bases, with 15 bases remaining between them. Germline V gene data show CDR1 as MGHDK and CDR2 as SYGVNS.

There are a few counts of this clonotype. The gene calls are TRBV7-9 and TRBJ1-1; the D is unclear. CDR3 length equals 16 residues. V was cut by 5 bases and J by 3 bases, with 19 bases left in between. The germline V gene encodes CDR1 SEHNR and CDR2 FQNEAQ (reference sequence). CDR3 in amino acids: CASSAVRPALDTEAFF. The DNA for the CDR3 is TGTGCCAGCAGCGCCGTACGGCCGGCTTTAGACACTGAAGCTTTCTTT.

The rearrangement uses TRBV18 and TRBJ1-1; D call uncertain. There are 12 residues in the CDR3. The V and J ends lost 6 bases and 3 bases respectively, with 8 bases between them. The V gene's germline CDR1 is KGHSH and CDR2 LQKENI. The CDR3 spells CASSSRHTEAFF. The DNA for the CDR3 is TGTGCCAGCTCCTCTAGACACACTGAAGCTTTCTTT.